This entry concerns a single TCR beta chain. The sample is drawn from a study of blood T cell repertoires in COVID-19. This CDR3 comprises 15 residues. The germline CDR1 and CDR2 sequences are LNHNV and YYDKDF (reference sequence). V was trimmed by 2 bases and J by 7 bases, leaving 17 bases between them. In the source study's methods: Estimation of nucleated cell counts relied on the amplification of reference gene primers. This table comes from immunoSEQ multiplex PCR, and its TCRdb copy is limited to in-frame clones, with some not included. D and trimming come from the DNA, and the V and J calls and clone size come from that table. Of a few hundred thousand clones listed, roughly nine tenths were seen once; the top ten hold less than 8%.

The specimen was peripheral blood. V is TRBV15 and J is TRBJ1-1; D is unclear. The receptor was isolated from a man aged 55-75 years with acute or convalescent COVID-19. The CDR3 coding sequence is TGTGCCACCAGCAGATTGACGACGATGCGAGGTGAAGCTTTCTTT. Encoded protein: CATSRLTTMRGEAFF. Complete variable domain (other parts from reference TRBV15 and TRBJ1-1): DAMVIQNPRYQVTQFGKPVTLSCSQTLNHNVMYWYQQKSSQAPKLLFHYYDKDFNNEADTPDNFQSRRPNTSFCFLDIRSPGLGDTAMYLCATSRLTTMRGEAFFGQGTRLTVV.